This T cell receptor (beta chain) was observed in a study of T cell repertoires in cytomegalovirus infection. Study overall: Through public TCR beta signatures, both CMV infection and matching HLA type were indicated.

As regards this clonotype: As yet, its antigen is unknown.

Study-level points and caveats: Adding up the frequency of public TCR beta families identified people who carried CMV plus the relevant HLA.

TCRdb recomputed calls from the reads with MiXCR, one row per CDR3 protein. The top ten hold roughly 13% of the sample, which has approximately 910,000 distinct CDR3 sequences, roughly 30% seen once. The CDR3 has 15 residues. Per germline, CDR1 DFQATT and CDR2 SNEGSKA (reference sequence). Trimming cost V 6 bases and J 1 base, with 16 bases left between them. The receptor was derived from a human donor in good health (CMV status not recorded). Some clones in this sample may be carry-over from other donors' samples. The sequencing used cultured CD8+ T cells from PBMCs, collected from culture after CMV antigen stimulation. The V and J genes are TRBV20-1 and TRBJ1-5; D unclear. CDR3 protein: CSARPPGRSNQPQHF. The CDR3 bases are TGCAGTGCAAGACCCCCGGGAAGGAGCAATCAGCCCCAGCATTTT.